The 27 T cell receptor beta chains in this list originate from one sample, sequenced in a study of shared clonotypes between healthy human individuals. Clones were read by immunoSEQ multiplex PCR, and TCRdb kept only the in-frame ones, dropping some. This sample has millions of clones, with 90% to 95% found just once. Sequencing used naive CD4+ T cells from PBMCs. Regarding subset: CD45RA+ positively selected. These receptors all come from a man between 18 and 29 years old in good health. Some clones in this sample may be carry-over from other donors' samples.

The rearrangement joins TRBV2 to TRBJ2-1; 7 bases fit TRBD1. The V gene's germline CDR1 is SNHLY and CDR2 FYNNEI. The CDR3 covers 13 residues. The ends lost 6 bases at V and 5 bases at J; junction bases unmatched: 4. The CDR3, as DNA: TGTGCCAGCAGCTCACAGGGGAACAATGAGCAGTTCTTC. Amino acid sequence: CASSSQGNNEQFF.

V and J are TRBV7-3 and TRBJ2-1; no clear D. With 5 bases removed from V and 0 bases from J, the gap between germline ends came to 11 bases. Germline CDR1 is SGHTA and CDR2 is FQGTGA. The CDR3 has 15 residues. The CDR3 sequence is CASSDHASSYNEQFF. CDR3 DNA: TGTGCCAGCAGCGATCACGCTAGCTCCTACAATGAGCAGTTCTTC.

Comment on this clone: The identical CDR3 is also encoded by other nucleotide sequences in the sample. The genes are TRBV18 and TRBJ2-7; either TRBD1 or TRBD2 may fit D (5 bases each). The germline V and J ends were trimmed by 2 bases and 0 bases, with 11 bases remaining between them. Germline values: CDR1 KGHSH, CDR2 LQKENI. The CDR3 has 15 residues. The CDR3: CASSPGTASSYEQYF. CDR3 nucleotide sequence: TGTGCCAGCTCACCAGGGACGGCGAGCTCCTACGAGCAGTACTTC.

The V gene is TRBV6-5, the J gene TRBJ2-1; TRBD2 might be the D (5 bases). This CDR3 is 12 amino acids long. V lost 1 base and J 10 bases, leaving 8 bases between the germline ends. Per the germline V gene, CDR1 is MNHEY and CDR2 is SVGAGI. CDR3 loop: CASSYLSGEQFF. The CDR3 DNA reads TGTGCCAGCAGTTACTTGTCGGGGGAGCAGTTCTTC.

The chain has TRBV5-6 and TRBJ2-7; 11 nucleotides align to TRBD1. CDR1 is SGHDT, CDR2 YYEEEE, per germline. The CDR3 runs 15 residues. The V gene end was trimmed by 6 bases and the J gene end by 6 bases; junction bases not matched to a gene: 11. CDR3 in DNA: TGTGCCAGCACCCGGGACCGGGACAGGGGGTCCGAGCAGTACTTC. Protein: CASTRDRDRGSEQYF.

The chain links TRBV21-1 to TRBJ2-7; the table's TRBD1 call for D was not verified on the DNA. TRBV21-1 is described as a pseudogene. This CDR3 comprises 15 residues. The CDR3 nucleotides read TGTGCCAGCTACGGGGCAGGGGCGAACCCCTACGAGCAGTACTTC. Encoded protein: CASYGAGANPYEQYF.

This chain uses TRBV6-5 with TRBJ1-2, with 12 positions matching TRBD1. The J segment lost 6 bases and the V segment lost 8 bases, leaving 7 bases of the junction unmatched. Germline assignment: CDR1 MNHEY and CDR2 SVGAGI. The CDR3 loop spans 14 amino acids. CDR3 coding DNA: TGTGCCAGCGGAAGGGACAGGGGGCTTGATGGCTACACCTTC. Its translation is CASGRDRGLDGYTF.

The chain recombines TRBV29-1 with TRBJ2-7; 7 bases agree with TRBD1. CDR1 and CDR2 (germline): SQVTM, ANQGSEA. The V gene end was trimmed by 6 bases and the J gene end by 4 bases; junction bases not matched to a gene: 12. The CDR3 is 14 amino acids. CDR3 coding DNA: TGCAGCGTCAGGGGGTCGCGGACACAGTACGAGCAGTACTTC. Protein sequence: CSVRGSRTQYEQYF.

The V call is TRBV7-9, the J call TRBJ2-4, with 10 bases that match TRBD1. CDR3 size: 16 residues. The germline gives CDR1 SEHNR, CDR2 FQNEAQ (reference sequence). V was pared by 5 bases and J by 8 bases, with 12 bases of the junction left unmatched. CDR3 loop: CASSPIKTGGLDIQYF. The CDR3 DNA reads TGTGCCAGCAGCCCAATCAAGACAGGGGGCTTAGACATTCAGTACTTC.

The table lists this clone with a count of one. The V and J genes are TRBV11-2 and TRBJ1-5; possible D gene TRBD1, 6 bases. The length of the CDR3 is 15 residues. Deletions cut 2 bases from V and 7 bases from J, with 15 bases between. Germline V gives CDR1 SGHAT, CDR2 FQNNGV. The CDR3, as DNA: TGTGCCAGCAGCTTATTAGGGGGAAAGGGGCAGCCCCAGCATTTT. It is translated as CASSLLGGKGQPQHF.

V gene TRBV28 combines with J gene TRBJ1-5; possible D gene TRBD1, 5 bases. V was trimmed by 5 bases and J by 13 bases, leaving 24 bases between them. This CDR3 spans 15 amino acids. Germline V gives CDR1 MDHEN, CDR2 SYDVKM. CDR3 loop: CASSPSGGTPVSQHF. The CDR3, as DNA: TGTGCCAGCAGTCCCAGTGGGGGGACCCCTGTTTCTCAGCATTTT.

DNA of the CDR3: TGTGCCAGCAGCTTAGCGGTAGCGGGGGCCCTTCAAGAGACCCAGTACTTC. The encoded protein is CASSLAVAGALQETQYF. The chain employs TRBV7-2 and TRBJ2-5, with TRBD2 matching 9 bases. The V and J ends lost 0 bases and 2 bases, in that order; junction bases with no gene match: 7. This CDR3 spans 17 amino acids. Germline V gene sequence: CDR1 SGHTA, CDR2 FQGNSA.

J is TRBJ2-3 and V is TRBV10-3; D is perhaps TRBD1 (6 bases). Germline CDR1 is ENHRY and CDR2 is SYGVKD. The V end was cut by 7 bases, the J end by 5 bases, with 19 bases between. This CDR3 spans 15 amino acids. CDR3 region: CAINTTPGAKDTQYF. For the CDR3, the DNA is TGTGCCATCAACACCACCCCAGGGGCGAAAGATACGCAGTATTTT.

The V gene is TRBV7-3, the J gene TRBJ2-5; 14 bases are shared with TRBD2. V was pared by 4 bases and J by 5 bases, with 6 bases of the junction left unmatched. The CDR3 has 16 residues. Germline V gene lookup returns CDR1 SGHTA and CDR2 FQGTGA. CDR3 region: CASSWGTSGSGETQYF. CDR3 nucleotide sequence: TGTGCCAGCAGCTGGGGGACTAGCGGGAGCGGGGAGACCCAGTACTTC. The whole variable domain, filled in from reference TRBV7-3 and TRBJ2-5, reads GAGVSQTPSNKVTEKGKYVELRCDPISGHTALYWYRQSLGQGPEFLIYFQGTGAADDSGLPNDRFFAVRPEGSVSTLKIQRTERGDSAVYLCASSWGTSGSGETQYFGPGTRLLVL.

About this clone: Different DNA sequences within this sample yield the same CDR3. This chain joins TRBV28 and TRBJ2-7; D perhaps matches TRBD1 (6 bases). Trimming removed 6 bases at V and 2 bases at J, with 8 bases between. Per the germline V gene, CDR1 is MDHEN and CDR2 is SYDVKM. The CDR3 consists of 12 residues. The CDR3 here is CASSRGPYEQYF. The CDR3 region has the DNA TGTGCCAGCAGCAGGGGTCCCTACGAGCAGTACTTC.

The chain carries TRBV11-2 and TRBJ2-2; unclear D gene. The CDR3 is 14 amino acids. Germline V gene data show CDR1 as SGHAT and CDR2 as FQNNGV. The ends were cut back, 3 bases at V and 3 bases at J, with 8 bases in the middle. CDR3 amino acids: CASSLDQDTGELFF. The CDR3, as DNA: TGTGCCAGCAGCTTGGACCAGGACACCGGGGAGCTGTTTTTT.

The chain employs TRBV5-1 and TRBJ2-3; 7 nucleotides line up with TRBD2. The CDR3 runs 15 residues. Germline lookup yields CDR1 SGHRS and CDR2 YFSETQ. Germline trimming cut 2 bases from V and 1 base from J; bases unmatched to any gene: 4. CDR3 in DNA: TGCGCCAGCAGCTTTGCCACTAGCGGCACAGATACGCAGTATTTT. Protein sequence: CASSFATSGTDTQYF.

The V and J genes are TRBV5-1 and TRBJ2-1, with TRBD2 matching over 7 bases. Germline V gene data show CDR1 as SGHRS and CDR2 as YFSETQ. Trimming removed 6 bases from V and 8 bases from J; junction bases left unmatched: 8. CDR3 length equals 13 residues. The CDR3, as DNA: TGCGCCAGCACTAGGGGCGGGGGAGATGAGCAGTTCTTC. Amino acids: CASTRGGGDEQFF.

This clone was found once. V and J are TRBV4-3 and TRBJ2-1; TRBD2 agrees at 11 bases. Germline V gives CDR1 LGHNA, CDR2 YSLEER. This CDR3 is built from 17 residues. The V and J ends lost 3 bases and 0 bases, in that order; junction bases with no gene match: 4. The CDR3 DNA reads as TGCGCCAGCAGCCAGGGACTAGCGGTGAGCTCCTACAATGAGCAGTTCTTC. It codes for CASSQGLAVSSYNEQFF.

The table lists this clone with a count of one. The chain couples TRBV6-5 to TRBJ2-7; D not certain. The CDR3 has 14 residues. V lost 0 bases and J lost 6, with 12 bases in between. Per germline, CDR1 MNHEY and CDR2 SVGAGI. CDR3 in DNA: TGTGCCAGCAGTTACTCCTGGGATCGGACCGAGCAGTACTTC. Translation gives CASSYSWDRTEQYF.

In DNA form, the CDR3 reads TGTGCCAGCAGCTTTTTGGGACAGGCCTACTACGAGCAGTACTTC. Amino acids: CASSFLGQAYYEQYF. The chain combines TRBV5-4 with TRBJ2-7; 8 nucleotides line up with TRBD1. Germline V lookup: CDR1 SGHNT, CDR2 YYREEE (reference sequence). The V gene end was trimmed by 2 bases and the J gene end by 3 bases; junction bases not matched to a gene: 7. The length of the CDR3 is 15 residues.

The J gene is TRBJ2-1, the V gene TRBV5-1; D gene uncertain. Germline V lookup: CDR1 SGHRS, CDR2 YFSETQ. This CDR3 is built from 14 residues. Trimming stripped 1 base from V and 10 bases from J, with 15 bases between. The CDR3 coding sequence is TGCGCCAGCAGCTTGATAGATTCCTCCCAAGAGCAGTTCTTC. The encoded protein is CASSLIDSSQEQFF.

The CDR3 reads CASSPRSSGNYEQYF. The CDR3 nucleotides are TGTGCCAGCAGTCCCCGTAGTAGCGGGAACTACGAGCAGTACTTC. The V gene is TRBV6-1, the J gene TRBJ2-7; TRBD2 agrees at 8 bases. This CDR3 is 15 amino acids long. The J segment lost 3 bases and the V segment lost 5 bases, leaving 9 bases of the junction unmatched. Germline V gene sequence: CDR1 MNHNS, CDR2 SASEGT.

The genes are TRBV6-5 and TRBJ2-5; maybe TRBD2 (6 bases). The CDR3 is made up of 13 amino acids. The V end was cut by 9 bases, the J end by 5 bases, with 16 bases between. Germline V gene sequence: CDR1 MNHEY, CDR2 SVGAGI. The CDR3 DNA sequence: TGTGCCAGTAGGAGGGACGGGACGGAGACCCAGTACTTC. Its protein is CASRRDGTETQYF.

The chain employs TRBV18 and TRBJ2-1, with TRBD1 identical over 7 bases. Germline-derived CDR1 and CDR2 are KGHSH and LQKENI. The CDR3 consists of 16 residues. J lost 0 bases, V lost 8 bases, and 10 bases had no gene match. The CDR3: CASRGATGYSYNEQFF. The CDR3 DNA reads TGTGCCAGCCGAGGCGCGACAGGGTACTCCTACAATGAGCAGTTCTTC.

This CDR3 is CASTFTENTEAFF. The CDR3 DNA sequence: TGTGCCAGCACCTTCACTGAGAACACTGAAGCTTTCTTT. The chain has TRBV6-6 and TRBJ1-1; D remains unclear. The CDR3 has 13 residues. V shed 7 bases and J shed 1 base, with 10 bases lying between them. Germline CDR1 MNHNY, CDR2 SVGAGI (reference sequence).

This chain connects TRBV28 to TRBJ2-7; D possibly corresponds to TRBD2 (5 bases). The CDR3 totals 14 residues. V was trimmed by 2 bases and J by 1 base, leaving 9 bases between them. Per the germline V gene, CDR1 is MDHEN and CDR2 is SYDVKM. The CDR3 region is CASSLDGSSYEQYF. Written as DNA, the CDR3 is TGTGCCAGCAGTTTAGATGGGAGTTCCTACGAGCAGTACTTC.